This entry is about one T cell receptor beta chain. Its matching antigen is unknown. Germline V gives CDR1 SGHVS, CDR2 FNYEAQ. V shed 1 base and J shed 10 bases, with 10 bases lying between them. The CDR3 runs to 12 residues. The entry originates in a study of T cells in localized non-small cell lung cancer. General observations from the study: Sequence data derive from only one tumor region, so heterogeneity remains possible. Appearing in adjacent lung were a median approximately 50 of the top 100 tumor clones. Maximal T cell clonality occurred in uninvolved adjacent lung, with tumor ranking below it.

The protocol was immunoSEQ multiplex PCR, while the TCRdb copy is restricted to in-frame clones and leaves out a portion. The sample holds 70,000 to 90,000 clones; about 84% are singletons and the top ten take less than 9.5%. This sequence was found in a female donor aged 60 or older with stage I lung adenocarcinoma. The chain combines TRBV7-6 with TRBJ2-5, with a tentative D call TRBD1 (6 bases). The starting material was peripheral blood, obtained before any cancer treatment. The CDR3 sequence is CASSLGGQDQYF. In DNA, the CDR3 is TGTGCCAGCAGCTTAGGGGGGCAGGACCAGTACTTC.